A single sample gave rise to the 30 T cell receptor beta chains below, sequenced in a study of vaccination and CD4 T cells after COVID-19. The Oncomine TCR Beta short-read assay sequenced DNA from cultured CD4+ T cells. TCRdb re-analysed the PCR reads in MiXCR, keeping a single row per CDR3 protein. The sample consists of 5,000 to 8,000 distinct CDR3 sequences, about 50% of them appearing once. The treatment was: roughly 11-day PBMC culture with coronavirus spike peptide pools or control peptides (ViraFEST assay). The unexposed donor provided CD4+ T cells, which were taken before the COVID-19 pandemic (2011-2018). Their target antigens are unknown. The sample consisted of CD4+ T cells from blood, cultured in vitro. The receptors stem from a human donor in good health.

This clonotype was observed a single time. The chain links TRBV28 to TRBJ1-1; possible D gene TRBD1, 5 bases. The CDR3 has 14 amino acids. Trimming pared 8 bases from V and 0 bases from J, leaving 13 bases between. Germline assignment: CDR1 MDHEN and CDR2 SYDVKM. The CDR3 DNA reads TGTGCCAGCGGAGACGGGGCGATGAACACTGAAGCTTTCTTT. It translates to CASGDGAMNTEAFF.

The chain employs TRBV19 and TRBJ1-1, with D uncertain. The CDR3 sequence is 15 residues long. Trimming shortened V by 5 bases and J by 2 bases, and 15 bases separated the two germline ends. CDR1 and CDR2 from the germline V gene are LNHDA and SQIVND (reference sequence). DNA of the CDR3: TGTGCCAGTAGTGGACCCGGCAGTTTTAACACTGAAGCTTTCTTT. This sequence encodes CASSGPGSFNTEAFF.

This clonotype appeared once. The chain has TRBV24-1 and TRBJ1-2; D not certain. Germline assignment: CDR1 KGHDR and CDR2 SFDVKD. The CDR3 has 14 residues. Trimming pared 4 bases from V and 4 bases from J, leaving 12 bases between. The DNA for the CDR3 is TGTGCCACCAGTGACAGGAGTAGGCCCTATGGCTACACCTTC. Its translation: CATSDRSRPYGYTF.

This clonotype was recorded a few times. This chain uses TRBV18 with TRBJ2-5; no reliable D call. The CDR3 length is 11 residues. In germline, CDR1 is KGHSH, CDR2 LQKENI. Between the trimmed V and J ends, which lost 5 bases and 9 bases, there was a span of 10 bases. In nucleotides, the CDR3 is TGTGCCAGCTCAGCCCAGGCGGCCCAGTACTTC. This translates into CASSAQAAQYF. Based on the CDR3 plus reference TRBV18 and TRBJ2-5, the full variable domain is NAGVMQNPRHLVRRRGQEARLRCSPMKGHSHVYWYRQLPEEGLKFMVYLQKENIIDESGMPKERFSAEFPKEGPSILRIQQVVRGDSAAYFCASSAQAAQYFGPGTRLLVL.

J is TRBJ2-6 and V is TRBV27; a possible D gene is TRBD1 (5 bases). Trimming pared 6 bases from V and 0 bases from J, leaving 15 bases between. Germline V lookup: CDR1 MNHEY, CDR2 SMNVEV (reference sequence). The CDR3 covers 17 residues. CDR3 in DNA: TGTGCCAGCAGGCCTCCCCCAGGGAACTCTGGGGCCAACGTCCTGACTTTC. It is translated as CASRPPPGNSGANVLTF.

The CDR3 sequence is CSAAGLPDTEAFF. CDR3 sequence (DNA): TGCAGTGCTGCGGGACTCCCAGACACTGAAGCTTTCTTT. The chain uses TRBV20-1 and TRBJ1-1; maybe TRBD1 (5 bases). From germline, CDR1 is DFQATT and CDR2 SNEGSKA (reference sequence). Trimming stripped 5 bases from V and 3 bases from J, with 13 bases between. The CDR3 totals 13 residues.

This clonotype has only a few counts. The chain is built from TRBV6-1 and TRBJ2-2, with D uncertain. CDR3 length: 14 amino acids. V was trimmed by 6 bases and J by 4 bases, leaving 12 bases between them. Looked up from germline, CDR1 is MNHNS and CDR2 is SASEGT. The CDR3 DNA reads as TGTGCCAGCAGGATGGAACTAACCACCGGGGAGCTGTTTTTT. Protein product: CASRMELTTGELFF.

This chain's CDR3 is CSASSGDGSNQPQHF. CDR3 bases: TGCAGTGCTAGTTCGGGGGACGGGAGCAATCAGCCCCAGCATTTT. The chain employs TRBV20-1 and TRBJ1-5; perhaps TRBD1 as D (5 bases). Trimming removed 3 bases from V and 1 base from J, with 13 bases in between. The CDR3 contains 15 residues. Germline V gene data show CDR1 as DFQATT and CDR2 as SNEGSKA (reference sequence).

The CDR3 here is CASSIEPAGANQPQHF. Written as DNA, the CDR3 is TGTGCCAGTAGTATAGAGCCCGCAGGGGCGAATCAGCCCCAGCATTTT. J is TRBJ1-5 and V is TRBV19, with D perhaps matching TRBD1 (6 bases). Germline lookup yields CDR1 LNHDA and CDR2 SQIVND (reference sequence). Trimming shortened V by 0 bases and J by 4 bases, and 13 bases separated the two germline ends. The CDR3 consists of 16 residues.

The chain combines TRBV19 with TRBJ2-1; 7 bases fit TRBD2. The V and J ends lost 5 bases and 0 bases, in that order; junction bases with no gene match: 10. CDR3 size: 17 residues. The germline V gene encodes CDR1 LNHDA and CDR2 SQIVND (reference sequence). CDR3 nucleotides: TGTGCCAGTAGTGGGGAGGGACGTCCGGCCTCCTACAATGAGCAGTTCTTC. Protein sequence: CASSGEGRPASYNEQFF.

V usage is TRBV2 and J usage is TRBJ1-1; TRBD1 matches 7 bases. Germline assignment: CDR1 SNHLY and CDR2 FYNNEI. The CDR3 covers 14 residues. V shed 5 bases and J 0 bases; nucleotides not matched to a gene: 3. This CDR3 is CASSYRGLNTEAFF. CDR3 coding DNA: TGTGCCAGCAGTTACAGGGGCCTGAACACTGAAGCTTTCTTT. Supplemented by reference TRBV2 and TRBJ1-1, the full variable domain reads EPEVTQTPSHQVTQMGQEVILRCVPISNHLYFYWYRQILGQKVEFLVSFYNNEISEKSEIFDDQFSVERPDGSNFTLKIRSTKLEDSAMYFCASSYRGLNTEAFFGQGTRLTVV.

A few counts support this clonotype. V is TRBV10-3 and J is TRBJ1-1; no reliable D call. Germline CDR1 reads ENHRY; CDR2 reads SYGVKD. The CDR3 contains 13 residues. V lost 2 bases to trimming and J lost 1 base, with 5 bases between them. The CDR3 protein is CAISEGGNTEAFF. CDR3 DNA sequence: TGTGCCATCAGTGAGGGCGGGAACACTGAAGCTTTCTTT.

This clonotype was counted between two and nine times. The V gene is TRBV19, the J gene TRBJ1-5, with no clear D. The CDR3 loop spans 13 amino acids. CDR1 and CDR2 from the germline V gene are LNHDA and SQIVND (reference sequence). Deletions cut 7 bases from V and 4 bases from J, with 11 bases between. The CDR3 spells CASTGNPNQPQHF. DNA of the CDR3: TGTGCCAGTACGGGAAACCCGAATCAGCCCCAGCATTTT.

Points on this clonotype: The germline gene is not matched at one end of the junction; a read error may be the cause. V is TRBV7-2 and J is TRBJ1-6; D unresolved. Germline V gene sequence: CDR1 SGHTA, CDR2 FQGNSA. The CDR3 is 15 residues long. CDR3 nucleotides: TGTGCCAGCAGCTTAGTGGCCGAGAGCGGTTCACCCCACCACTTT. Its translation: CASSLVAESGSPHHF.

This clonotype rates as medium-sized (0.01 to 0.1%). This chain joins TRBV7-6 and TRBJ2-5; the D gene is possibly TRBD2 (5 bases). V lost 3 bases and J lost 4, with 9 bases in between. This CDR3 is built from 13 residues. Germline CDR1 and CDR2: SGHVS and FNYEAQ. In DNA form, the CDR3 reads TGTGCCAGCAGCTTGATGGCGGGAGAGACCCAGTACTTC. Translating it yields CASSLMAGETQYF.

This chain uses TRBV5-1 with TRBJ1-6; tentative D call: TRBD1 (5 bases). This CDR3 comprises 15 residues. CDR1 and CDR2 from the germline V gene are SGHRS and YFSETQ. Trimming cost V 1 base and J 8 bases, with 13 bases left between them. This chain's CDR3 is CASSLSGSSDSPLHF. In DNA form, the CDR3 reads TGCGCCAGCAGCTTGTCAGGGTCGAGTGATTCACCCCTCCACTTT.

This clonotype was detected only a few times. The CDR3 bases are TGCAGTGCTAGAGCGAGGGGGGTGTTATGGGAAGCTTTCTTT. Translating it yields CSARARGVLWEAFF. The rearrangement uses TRBV20-1 and TRBJ1-1; D might be TRBD1 (6 bases). Deletions cut 1 base from V and 8 bases from J, with 17 bases between. Germline CDR1 is DFQATT and CDR2 is SNEGSKA (reference sequence). CDR3 length: 14 amino acids.

This chain uses TRBV2 with TRBJ2-7; no reliable D call. The CDR3 is 11 residues long. V lost 8 bases to trimming and J lost 4 bases, with 9 bases between them. The germline CDR1 and CDR2 sequences are SNHLY and FYNNEI. The DNA of the CDR3 is TGTGCCAGCCGCCAGGAGTACGAGCAGTACTTC. This codes for CASRQEYEQYF.

V and J are TRBV4-3 and TRBJ1-5; perhaps TRBD1 as D (6 bases). This CDR3 comprises 15 residues. V was pared by 0 bases and J by 7 bases, with 13 bases between. Per the germline V gene, CDR1 is LGHNA and CDR2 is YSLEER. The CDR3 region is CASSQDAGGRQPQHF. CDR3 sequence (DNA): TGCGCCAGCAGCCAAGACGCGGGGGGCAGGCAGCCCCAGCATTTT.

In its sample, this clonotype was seen a few times. J is TRBJ1-6 and V is TRBV25-1; D is uncertain. Trimming pared 7 bases from V and 7 bases from J, leaving 11 bases between. The germline CDR1 and CDR2 sequences are MGHDK and SYGVNS. The CDR3 runs 13 residues. CDR3 sequence (DNA): TGTGCCAGCACCCTTGGGGAAAATTCACCCCTCCACTTT. Translated: CASTLGENSPLHF.

In this sample, this clonotype turned up a few times. The V and J genes are TRBV30 and TRBJ1-1; D may be TRBD1 (6 bases). Looked up from germline, CDR1 is GTSNPN and CDR2 is SVGIG (reference sequence). The ends were cut back, 5 bases at V and 9 bases at J, with 19 bases in the middle. The CDR3 contains 13 residues. As DNA, the CDR3 is TGTGCCTGGGCCCAAGGGGGGACCTTGAAAGCTTTCTTT. Encoded protein: CAWAQGGTLKAFF.

This chain uses TRBV12-3 or TRBV12-4 with TRBJ2-7, with 10 bases identical to TRBD2. CDR3 length: 16 amino acids. V gave up 6 bases and J gave up 3 bases; unmatched junction bases: 11. CDR3 sequence (DNA): TGTGCCAGCAGCACAGGGTTCCCTAGCGGGGGCTACGAGCAGTACTTC. This gives the protein CASSTGFPSGGYEQYF.

This clonotype has a handful of counts. CDR3 amino acids: CASSPPSGTGNTEAFF. The CDR3 DNA follows: TGTGCCAGCAGCCCCCCGTCTGGGACAGGGAACACTGAAGCTTTCTTT. This sequence joins TRBV7-6 and TRBJ1-1, with TRBD1 matching 8 bases. Trimming at V came to 5 bases and at J to 1 base, leaving 9 bases not matched to a gene. The CDR3 loop spans 16 amino acids. The V gene's germline CDR1 is SGHVS and CDR2 FNYEAQ.

This clonotype was picked up a small number of times. The chain has TRBV5-1 and TRBJ2-5; tentatively, D is TRBD1 or TRBD2 (5 bases each). CDR1 and CDR2 (germline): SGHRS, YFSETQ. The ends were cut back, 0 bases at V and 5 bases at J, with 8 bases in the middle. The length of the CDR3 is 13 residues. The CDR3 region is CASSLGRDETQYF. CDR3 nucleotide sequence: TGCGCCAGCAGCTTGGGCAGGGACGAGACCCAGTACTTC.

The V and J genes are TRBV6-1 and TRBJ2-3; 14 nucleotides agree with TRBD2. This CDR3 is built from 16 residues. Losses at the gene ends were 6 bases for V and 6 bases for J; bases not matched to a gene: 8. Germline CDR1 MNHNS, CDR2 SASEGT. DNA of the CDR3: TGTGCCAGCAGGGGACTAGCGGGGGACATGTTGGATACGCAGTATTTT. Protein: CASRGLAGDMLDTQYF.

The CDR3 DNA reads TGCAGTGCTATTCGGGACGGCCAAGCTAACTATGGCTACACCTTC. It is translated as CSAIRDGQANYGYTF. The V call is TRBV20-1, the J call TRBJ1-2, with D tentatively TRBD1 (5 bases). Trimming took 4 bases from V and 0 from J, leaving 15 bases between them. Germline assignment: CDR1 DFQATT and CDR2 SNEGSKA (reference sequence). This CDR3 is 15 amino acids long.

This chain joins TRBV5-1 and TRBJ1-6; no clear D. CDR1 is SGHRS and CDR2 is YFSETQ in the germline V gene. The ends were cut back, 4 bases at V and 5 bases at J, with 13 bases in the middle. There are 15 residues in the CDR3. The CDR3 nucleotides read TGCGCCAGCAGCCGTCTGGCCGTTAATAATTCACCCCTCCACTTT. Its translation: CASSRLAVNNSPLHF. Supplemented by reference TRBV5-1 and TRBJ1-6, the full variable domain reads KAGVTQTPRYLIKTRGQQVTLSCSPISGHRSVSWYQQTPGQGLQFLFEYFSETQRNKGNFPGRFSGRQFSNSRSEMNVSTLELGDSALYLCASSRLAVNNSPLHFGNGTRLTVT.

This clonotype showed up just a few times. The CDR3 coding sequence is TGCGCCAGCAGCCAAGATCTAGCGGATTACACTGAAGCTTTCTTT. Its translation is CASSQDLADYTEAFF. V gene TRBV4-3 combines with J gene TRBJ1-1; no reliable D call. This CDR3 has 15 residues. Trimming removed 0 bases from V and 3 bases from J, with 11 bases in between. Germline lookup yields CDR1 LGHNA and CDR2 YSLEER.

Only a few counts were recorded for this clonotype. Here the CDR3 reads CSARGDRDNQPQHF. Written as DNA, the CDR3 is TGCAGTGCTCGTGGGGACAGGGACAATCAGCCCCAGCATTTT. This rearrangement joins TRBV20-1 to TRBJ1-5, with 9 positions matching TRBD1. The germline CDR1 and CDR2 sequences are DFQATT and SNEGSKA (reference sequence). The length of the CDR3 is 14 residues. V lost 5 bases to trimming and J lost 3 bases; unmatched junction nucleotides: 5.

The V and J genes are TRBV12-3 or TRBV12-4 and TRBJ1-1; D is undetermined. There are 14 residues in the CDR3. In DNA, the CDR3 is TGTGCAAGTATTAGAAACCTGATGAACACTGAAGCTTTCTTT. The encoded protein is CASIRNLMNTEAFF.